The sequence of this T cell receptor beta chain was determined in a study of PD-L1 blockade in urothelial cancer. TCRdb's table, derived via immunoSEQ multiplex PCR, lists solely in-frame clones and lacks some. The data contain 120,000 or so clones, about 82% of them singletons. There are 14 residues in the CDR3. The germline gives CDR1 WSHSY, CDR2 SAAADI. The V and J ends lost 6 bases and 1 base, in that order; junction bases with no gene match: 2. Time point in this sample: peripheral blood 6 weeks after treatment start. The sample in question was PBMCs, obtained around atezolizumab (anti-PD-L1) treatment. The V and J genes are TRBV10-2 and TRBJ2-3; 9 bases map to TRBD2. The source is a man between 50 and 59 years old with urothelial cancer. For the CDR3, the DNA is TGCGCCAGCAGCCCTAGCGGGGGCACAGATACGCAGTATTTT. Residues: CASSPSGGTDTQYF.